The clone carrying this T cell receptor (beta chain) came up many times. The target antigen is unknown. The data were taken from a study of T-cell reconstitution after alpha-beta-depleted transplantation in children. General study results and limits: A year post-transplant, T-cell counts and diversity derived mostly from newly produced T cells. After transplant, high TCRbeta diversity at day 60 in some patients arose from surviving recipient T cells and thymic progenitors. Reportedly, roughly two months post-transplant, alpha-beta T cells arose from several hundred expanded graft clones.

The CDR3 consists of 13 residues. Germline CDR1 SGHKS, CDR2 YYEKEE (reference sequence). V was shortened by 5 bases and J by 4 bases, with 12 bases between the two germline ends. Molecular barcoding with unique molecular identifiers was used for the TCRbeta library. MiXCR was run by TCRdb on the PCR reads, yielding one entry per CDR3 protein. The sample carries some 190,000 distinct CDR3 sequences, 11% recorded once. This clonotype was sampled from a boy younger than 10 with acute myeloid leukemia, due to receive a stem cell transplant. This material consisted of PBMCs, taken before TCRalphabeta/CD19-depleted stem cell transplant. The V and J genes are TRBV5-5 and TRBJ1-1, with D maybe TRBD1 (5 bases). CDR3 bases: TGTGCCAGCAGTCTGGCCAGGGCCACTGAAGCTTTCTTT. Its translation is CASSLARATEAFF.